The present T cell receptor beta chain was sequenced within a study of shared clonotypes between healthy human individuals. The ends lost 2 bases at V and 4 bases at J; junction bases unmatched: 8. CDR1 is SNHLY and CDR2 is FYNNEI in the germline V gene. The CDR3 is 15 residues long. The study, taken as a whole, reports: The researchers took only blood, and tissue repertoires probably look different.

As regards this clone: The target antigen is unknown.

As handled by the study authors: ImmunoSEQ sequences covered only the junction and lacked quality scores; filtering therefore differed. TCRdb keeps only in-frame clones here, not all; method: immunoSEQ multiplex PCR. Clone size and the V and J calls come from that table; the DNA yielded D and trimming. Of about 510,000 clones listed, approximately 85% are singletons. The V gene is TRBV2, the J gene TRBJ2-7; 7 bases map to TRBD2. The sequenced material came from PBMCs. The sequence came from a woman in her thirties or forties in good health. Some clones in this sample may be carry-over from other donors' samples. CDR3 sequence reads: CASSELGGPSYEQYF. The CDR3 nucleotides read TGTGCCAGCAGTGAACTGGGAGGGCCCTCGTACGAGCAGTACTTC.